This T cell receptor beta chain was sequenced during a study of OX40 agonist ivuxolimab in advanced cancers. Across the whole study: A partial response was reached by three patients: one with hepatocellular carcinoma and two with cutaneous melanoma. Whole-study findings and limits: Antigen specificity remained undetermined for the expanded peripheral T cells.

Assay: immunoSEQ multiplex PCR; the TCRdb copy retains only in-frame clones and omits some. The table shows some 86,000 clones, with roughly 94% occurring only once. This clone was recorded only once. The antigen is undetermined. The investigators sampled blood at baseline, at cycle 4 day 1, and at cycle 7 day 1. The CDR3 sequence is 14 residues long. V lost 3 bases and J 3 bases, leaving 11 bases between the germline ends. CDR1 MNHEY and CDR2 SMNVEV come from the germline V gene (reference sequence). The source was CD4+ or CD8+ T cells sorted from blood, collected in a trial of the OX40 agonist ivuxolimab. The sequence was collected from an adult with an advanced solid tumor such as melanoma, head and neck, liver or kidney cancer. This chain joins TRBV27 and TRBJ2-5; D unclear. DNA for the CDR3: TGTGCCAGCAGTTTTATCGGCAGCAAAGAGACCCAGTACTTC. Translating it yields CASSFIGSKETQYF.